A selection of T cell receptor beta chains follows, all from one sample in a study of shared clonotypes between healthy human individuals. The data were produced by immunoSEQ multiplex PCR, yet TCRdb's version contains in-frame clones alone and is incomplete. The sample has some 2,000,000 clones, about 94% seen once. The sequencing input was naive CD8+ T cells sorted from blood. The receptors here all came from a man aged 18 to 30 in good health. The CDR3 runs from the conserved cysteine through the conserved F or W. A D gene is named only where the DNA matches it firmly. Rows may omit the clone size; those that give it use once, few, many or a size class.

TGCGCCAGCAGCCAAGACCTGCACTCTGGAAACACCATATATTTT	CASSQDLHSGNTIYF	.	.	TRBV4-1	TRBJ1-3
TGTGCCAGCAGTTACTCGGGACAGAAAGAGACCCAGTACTTC	CASSYSGQKETQYF	TRBD1	.	TRBV6-5	TRBJ2-5
TGTGCCAGCAGTCGACCCTCAGCTCGGAGGGGCGGAGGCTATGGCTACACCTTC	CASSRPSARRGGGYGYTF	.	.	TRBV28	TRBJ1-2
TGCGCCAGCACCCCGGGACAGGGGGACTATGGCTACACCTTC	CASTPGQGDYGYTF	TRBD1	.	TRBV4-1	TRBJ1-2
TGTGCCAGCACAGCTTGGGGCGAGGGCAGGGTGAGGGAGCAGTACTTC	CASTAWGEGRVREQYF	.	once	TRBV7-9	TRBJ2-7
TGTGCCAGCAGTTACTTCTCGAACGTTGAAAAACTGTTTTTT	CASSYFSNVEKLFF	.	.	TRBV6-6	TRBJ1-4
TGTGCCAGCAGCATCAGGGGGCCCGACACCGGGGAGCTGTTTTTT	CASSIRGPDTGELFF	TRBD1	.	TRBV28	TRBJ2-2
TGTGCCAGCAGCTTAACTTGGGCCGAGACCATTTACTCCTACAATGAGCAGTTCTTC	CASSLTWAETIYSYNEQFF	.	.	TRBV7-9	TRBJ2-1
TGTGCCTCTAGCGGGAGCTCCTACAATGAGCAGTTCTTC	CASSGSSYNEQFF	TRBD2	.	TRBV30	TRBJ2-1
TGTGCCAGCAGTCGAATAACCCGCACAGATACGCAGTATTTT	CASSRITRTDTQYF	.	.	TRBV28	TRBJ2-3
TGTGCCAGTAGTAGCCCCAGGGAGGCAGGCTATAATTCACCCCTCCACTTT	CASSSPREAGYNSPLHF	.	.	TRBV19	TRBJ1-6
TGTGCCAGCAGCCCAAGCGGGACCTCTGGAAACACCATATATTTT	CASSPSGTSGNTIYF	.	.	TRBV9	TRBJ1-3
TGTGCCAGCAGCTTGGGGGGGTCACCCCTCCACTTT	CASSLGGSPLHF	.	.	TRBV7-9	TRBJ1-6
TGTGCCAGCAGTTTTCTCGGGACAAATGAAAAACTGTTTTTT	CASSFLGTNEKLFF	.	.	TRBV28	TRBJ1-4
TGTGCCAGCAGTTTAGGGGGAGTCTCCTACGAGCAGTACTTC	CASSLGGVSYEQYF	.	.	TRBV27	TRBJ2-7
TGTGCCAGCAGCTTGATGGGGGGTAATGAAGCTTTCTTT	CASSLMGGNEAFF	.	once	TRBV5-6	TRBJ1-1
TGTGCCAGCAGCTTGGGTAGCGGGAGTACGAATGAGCAGTTCTTC	CASSLGSGSTNEQFF	TRBD2	.	TRBV5-6	TRBJ2-1
TGTGCCAGCAGCTTAGCGGCGGGGCTGGATGGCTACACCTTC	CASSLAAGLDGYTF	.	.	TRBV7-6	TRBJ1-2
TGTGCCAGCAGCCCGACGGGACAGGTATATATCACGAACACTGAAGCTTTCTTT	CASSPTGQVYITNTEAFF	TRBD1	.	TRBV14	TRBJ1-1
TGTGCCAGCAGCTTAGGACAGGGGGCTACTTACGAGCAGTACTTC	CASSLGQGATYEQYF	TRBD1	.	TRBV5-4	TRBJ2-7
TGTGCCAGTAGAAGAGACAGGGCAGGATCACCCCTCCACTTT	CASRRDRAGSPLHF	TRBD1	.	TRBV19	TRBJ1-6
TGTGCCAGCAGACTACAGGGGTCGAATGGCTACACCTTC	CASRLQGSNGYTF	TRBD1	.	TRBV27	TRBJ1-2
TGTGCCAGCAGCTTAGGCCGGGCAGTCGGCTACACCTTC	CASSLGRAVGYTF	.	.	TRBV13	TRBJ1-2
TGCGCCAGCAGCCCTGGACAGGGAGGCGAGCAGTACTTC	CASSPGQGGEQYF	TRBD1	once	TRBV4-1	TRBJ2-7
TGCAGCGTGACAGGGGGCGATTCGGCGGGAGGGCCATCAGATACGCAGTATTTT	CSVTGGDSAGGPSDTQYF	.	.	TRBV29-1	TRBJ2-3
TGTGCCAGCAGTGACCCCCACCACCTTGAAGAGACCCAGTACTTC	CASSDPHHLEETQYF	.	.	TRBV2	TRBJ2-5
TGTGCTAGAGGGAAGGGCGCAGTGAGCACAGATACGCAGTATTTT	CARGKGAVSTDTQYF	.	.	TRBV12-5	TRBJ2-3
TGTGCCAGCAGCTCCGGGACAGGGTACTACGAGCAGTACTTC	CASSSGTGYYEQYF	TRBD1	.	TRBV9	TRBJ2-7
TGTGCCTCGAGCGGGGACACAGATACGCAGTATTTT	CASSGDTDTQYF	TRBD2	.	TRBV7-2	TRBJ2-3
TGTGCCAGCAGCTTCGAGGCCAATCAGCCCCAGCATTTT	CASSFEANQPQHF	.	.	TRBV7-9	TRBJ1-5
TGCAGCGTTGAAGGGATAGCGGGATCGCACTACGAGCAGTACTTC	CSVEGIAGSHYEQYF	TRBD2	.	TRBV29-1	TRBJ2-7
TGTGCCAGCAGCTTGAGGGGATTCTCCTACGAGCAGTACTTC	CASSLRGFSYEQYF	.	.	TRBV5-6	TRBJ2-7
TGCGCCAGCAGCCAAGATCGAAACAGCAACTATGGCTACACCTTC	CASSQDRNSNYGYTF	.	.	TRBV4-3	TRBJ1-2
TGTGCCAGCAGCGGGGATAATTCACCCCTCCACTTT	CASSGDNSPLHF	.	few	TRBV5-4	TRBJ1-6
TGTGCCAGCAGTGAAGCCGGGTGGAGCTCCTATAATTCACCCCTCCACTTT	CASSEAGWSSYNSPLHF	.	.	TRBV6-1	TRBJ1-6
TGTGCCATCAGTGAGATAGCGGGGGGGTCGTCGGGCGAGACCCAGTACTTC	CAISEIAGGSSGETQYF	TRBD2	.	TRBV10-3	TRBJ2-5
TGTGCCAGCAGTGCCTTGGGGCAAAGCAATCAGCCCCAGCATTTT	CASSALGQSNQPQHF	.	.	TRBV27	TRBJ1-5
TGTGCCAGCAGCGAGGGGGCAAAACTGTTTTTT	CASSEGAKLFF	TRBD1	.	TRBV4-2	TRBJ1-4
TGTGCCAGTAGTCCCGGGACAGGGGGTTACGAGCAGTACTTC	CASSPGTGGYEQYF	TRBD1	.	TRBV19	TRBJ2-7
TGTGCCAGCAGTTTCACCGCGGGGGAGCAGTTCTTC	CASSFTAGEQFF	.	.	TRBV27	TRBJ2-1
TGTGCCAGCAGCACCGGGACAGGGTCTCAGCCCCAGCATTTT	CASSTGTGSQPQHF	TRBD1	.	TRBV7-9	TRBJ1-5
TGTGCCAGCAGCCGAACAGGGGACAACTACGAGCAGTACTTC	CASSRTGDNYEQYF	TRBD1	.	TRBV11-2	TRBJ2-7
TGTGCCAGCGTCAGGGCGGGGGGCATTCAGTACTTC	CASVRAGGIQYF	TRBD2	.	TRBV5-8	TRBJ2-4
TGTGCCAGCAGCCCTAGCGGGAGCAATACGCAGTATTTT	CASSPSGSNTQYF	TRBD2	.	TRBV7-6	TRBJ2-3
TGTGCCAGCAGTGACCCCAGTGTTCTGAACACTGAAGCTTTCTTT	CASSDPSVLNTEAFF	.	.	TRBV2	TRBJ1-1
TGCGCCAGCAGTCCGGGACACATGAACACTGAAGCTTTCTTT	CASSPGHMNTEAFF	.	once	TRBV5-1	TRBJ1-1
TGTGCCAGCAGCACGACAGGGAGCTCCTACAATGAGCAGTTCTTC	CASSTTGSSYNEQFF	TRBD1	.	TRBV9	TRBJ2-1
TGTGCCAGCAGCTTAGTTGCGGGTAATGAAAAACTGTTTTTT	CASSLVAGNEKLFF	.	.	TRBV7-9	TRBJ1-4
TGCGCCAGCAGCTTGGTCGGGTATGATGAAGCTTTCTTT	CASSLVGYDEAFF	.	.	TRBV5-1	TRBJ1-1
TGTGCCAGCAGTGAATTGGGGATGGGGGATCAGCCCCAGCATTTT	CASSELGMGDQPQHF	.	.	TRBV25-1	TRBJ1-5
TGTGCCAGCAGCGTTGACACTAGTTCTTTCGATGAGCAGTTCTTC	CASSVDTSSFDEQFF	.	.	TRBV9	TRBJ2-1
TGCGCCAGCAGCCCTGGGACAGGGGGCCATAATGAAAAACTGTTTTTT	CASSPGTGGHNEKLFF	TRBD1	.	TRBV4-1	TRBJ1-4
TGTGCCAGCAGCACCAAGACAGCGCTTCGGGATGCAACTAATGAAAAACTGTTTTTT	CASSTKTALRDATNEKLFF	.	.	TRBV21-1	TRBJ1-4
TGTGCCAGCAGCTTCGGGGGCGGTTCGGATGAGCAGTTCTTC	CASSFGGGSDEQFF	.	.	TRBV7-9	TRBJ2-1
TGCGCCAGCAGCCAAACGGAGGGGGCTCTGAGGACTAGCAATCAGCCCCAGCATTTT	CASSQTEGALRTSNQPQHF	TRBD1	.	TRBV4-1	TRBJ1-5
TGCGCCAGCAGCCAAGCCCCTCGGGTAGCGGTTGCCTACGAGCAGTACTTC	CASSQAPRVAVAYEQYF	.	once	TRBV4-1	TRBJ2-7
TGCGCCAGCAGCCAGGGGGACAGAGCCGGGGAGCTGTTTTTT	CASSQGDRAGELFF	TRBD1	.	TRBV4-1	TRBJ2-2
TGTGCCAGTTCAGAGGGCTACGAGCAGTACTTC	CASSEGYEQYF	.	.	TRBV19	TRBJ2-7
TGTGCCAGCAGCCTCGGTAGGGACATACCTGGGGGCACAGATACGCAGTATTTT	CASSLGRDIPGGTDTQYF	.	.	TRBV11-2	TRBJ2-3
TGTGCCAGCAGCCAAGTGGCAGGGGGCGCGTGGGACACTGAAGCTTTCTTT	CASSQVAGGAWDTEAFF	TRBD1	.	TRBV4-2	TRBJ1-1